These T cell receptor beta chains were read from a single sample in a study of T cell responses to AZD1222 COVID-19 vaccine. Clones were sequenced by immunoSEQ multiplex PCR, and TCRdb holds only the in-frame ones, with some missing. The table records 150,000 to 250,000 clones, approximately 90% of them present only once. The sequencing used peripheral blood, collected 28 days after the second AZD1222 dose. Receptors originate from an adult who received the AZD1222 COVID-19 vaccine. Each CDR3 is given with its conserved first and last residue. A D gene is named only where the DNA matches it firmly. The listing skips clone size in some rows; elsewhere it reads once, few, many or a size class.

d_gene	j_gene	abundance	v_gene	CDR3nt	CDR3aa
NA	TRBJ2-6	few	TRBV5-1	TGCGCCAGCAGCTTGGAAGGGGGTGCTGGGGCCAACGTCCTGACTTTC	CASSLEGGAGANVLTF
TRBD1	TRBJ1-6	NA	TRBV7-9	TGTGCCAGCAGCTTCAGTAAGGGGGCCACAGGGCTGAATTCACCCCTCCACTTT	CASSFSKGATGLNSPLHF
NA	TRBJ2-5	once	TRBV6-5	TGTGCCAGCACCCTGGACCCTAGTGGGACCCAGTACTTC	CASTLDPSGTQYF
TRBD1	TRBJ1-2	NA	TRBV6-2/TRBV6-3	TGTGCCAGCAGTTACTCGATGACAGGGGGGGACTATGGCTACACCTTC	CASSYSMTGGDYGYTF
NA	TRBJ2-3	NA	TRBV7-2	TGTGCCAGCAGCTCATCATGGGGGCGAGGGGATACGCAGTATTTT	CASSSSWGRGDTQYF
TRBD2	TRBJ2-1	NA	TRBV4-1	TGCGCCAGCAGCCATGGGACTAGCGGAGACAATGAGCAGTTCTTC	CASSHGTSGDNEQFF
TRBD1	TRBJ2-7	NA	TRBV27	TGTGCCAGCAGTTGGGGGACAGCATCCTCCTACGAGCAGTACTTC	CASSWGTASSYEQYF
NA	TRBJ2-2	NA	TRBV29-1	TGCAGCGTTGGGGGCAGGGTGGGCACCGGGGAGCTGTTTTTT	CSVGGRVGTGELFF
NA	TRBJ2-1	NA	TRBV6-2/TRBV6-3	TGTGCCAGCAGTTACCCGGGACTCATCTACAATGAGCAGTTCTTC	CASSYPGLIYNEQFF
NA	TRBJ2-1	once	TRBV20-1	TGCAGTGCTAGCCTCAATGAGCAGTTCTTC	CSASLNEQFF
NA	TRBJ2-7	NA	TRBV15	TGTGCCACCAGCAGAGATACCTCTACTTACGAGCAGTACTTC	CATSRDTSTYEQYF
NA	TRBJ1-4	NA	TRBV20-1	TGCAGTGCTAGTACGGCGGCAACTAATGAAAAACTGTTTTTT	CSASTAATNEKLFF
NA	TRBJ1-5	few	TRBV19	TGTGCCGCGGCAGGGGAGAGGCAGCCCCAGCATTTT	CAAAGERQPQHF
NA	TRBJ2-7	NA	TRBV18	TGTGCCAGCTCACCAACTAGTGAAGTAGGGCAGTACTTC	CASSPTSEVGQYF
NA	TRBJ2-5	NA	TRBV6-2/TRBV6-3	TGTGCCAGCAGCCGGTACCAAGAGACCCAGTACTTC	CASSRYQETQYF
NA	TRBJ2-3	NA	TRBV6-2/TRBV6-3	TGTGCCAGCAGCCCAACTAGCAAACGGGAGCGTGCGCAGTATTTT	CASSPTSKRERAQYF
NA	TRBJ2-7	once	TRBV12-3/TRBV12-4	TGTGCCAGCAGTTTCGGGGGCGAGCAGTACTTC	CASSFGGEQYF
TRBD2	TRBJ2-7	NA	TRBV9	TGTGCCAGCAGCCCGACCGGGACTAGCGTCTACGAGCAGTACTTC	CASSPTGTSVYEQYF
TRBD1	TRBJ2-2	NA	TRBV7-9	TGTGCCAGCAGGATCGACAGGGCAAACACCGGGGAGCTGTTTTTT	CASRIDRANTGELFF
NA	TRBJ2-7	NA	TRBV3-1/TRBV3-2	TGTGCCAGCAGCCCCGGGGTCCCCTACGAGCAGTACTTC	CASSPGVPYEQYF
TRBD2	TRBJ2-1	NA	TRBV24-1	TGTGCCACCAGTGACCTAGCGGGAGACTCCTACAATGAGCAGTTCTTC	CATSDLAGDSYNEQFF
TRBD2	TRBJ2-7	NA	TRBV18	TGTGCCAGCTCACCGGGACTAGTAGTCGAGCAGTACTTC	CASSPGLVVEQYF
TRBD2	TRBJ2-7	few	TRBV28	TGTGCCAGCAGTTTGGGGGGTCGGACTAGCAGCGAGCAGTACTTC	CASSLGGRTSSEQYF
NA	TRBJ1-6	NA	TRBV5-1	TGCGCCAGCAGCCTGGAGGGGGGTCATAATTCACCCCTCCACTTT	CASSLEGGHNSPLHF
TRBD1	TRBJ2-4	NA	TRBV28	TGTGCCAGCAGTGCCACCCCAGGGGGCGCATCTCAAAACATTCAGTACTTC	CASSATPGGASQNIQYF
TRBD1	TRBJ2-2	NA	TRBV5-1	TGCGCCAGCAGCCCGGACAGGGCGAACACCGGGGAGCTGTTTTTT	CASSPDRANTGELFF
TRBD1	TRBJ1-2	few	TRBV30	TGTGCCTGGCAGGGGGACAGCAACTATGGCTACACCTTC	CAWQGDSNYGYTF
NA	TRBJ1-5	NA	TRBV7-9	TGTGCCAGCAGCTTGGAGGGTCCCAATCAGCCCCAGCATTTT	CASSLEGPNQPQHF
NA	TRBJ2-7	once	TRBV21-1	TGTGCCAGCAGCAAAGACGGGGACAGAGTCTACGAGCAGTACTTC	CASSKDGDRVYEQYF
NA	TRBJ2-5	NA	TRBV14	TGTGCCAGCAGCCACCCCGTAGAAGGGTACCAAGAGACCCAGTACTTC	CASSHPVEGYQETQYF
NA	TRBJ2-7	NA	TRBV5-8	TGTGCCAGCAGCTTGGGGGGGACCTACGAGCAGTACTTC	CASSLGGTYEQYF
NA	TRBJ2-3	NA	TRBV24-1	TGTGCCACCAGTGATTCGATACTAGGACTTAGCACAGATACGCAGTATTTT	CATSDSILGLSTDTQYF
NA	TRBJ1-6	NA	TRBV6-5	TGTGCAGTCGGAGGGAGCTCCTATAATTCACCCCTCCACTTT	CAVGGSSYNSPLHF
NA	TRBJ2-3	NA	TRBV5-1	TGCGCCAGCAGCTTGAGAAATTGGGGCCTCGGGCAGTATTTT	CASSLRNWGLGQYF
TRBD1	TRBJ2-3	once	TRBV29-1	TGCAGCGTTGAAGATGGACCCCGGGACAGGTCTATAACACAGTATTTT	CSVEDGPRDRSITQYF
NA	TRBJ2-2	NA	TRBV9	TGTGCCAGCAGCCCTCTCCCTCGACTAAACACCGGGGAGCTGTTTTTT	CASSPLPRLNTGELFF
NA	TRBJ2-7	NA	TRBV27	TGTGCCAGCAGGTTTACGGGACCCCCCGGGGGCGAGCAGTACTTC	CASRFTGPPGGEQYF
NA	TRBJ1-5	NA	TRBV28	TGTGCCAGCAGTTTGATTGATCAGCCCCAGCATTTT	CASSLIDQPQHF
TRBD2	TRBJ2-1	NA	TRBV3-1/TRBV3-2	TGTGCCAGCAGTCACTACTGGCGGGAGGGCCAGGGTGAGCAGTTCTTC	CASSHYWREGQGEQFF
NA	TRBJ2-2	NA	TRBV28	TGTGCCAGCAGCCCGGACCGCGAGGTCGGGGAGCTGTTTTTT	CASSPDREVGELFF
NA	TRBJ2-7	NA	TRBV27	TGTGCCAGCAGTCTCCCGGGGCCGTCCTACGAGCAGTACTTC	CASSLPGPSYEQYF
NA	TRBJ2-7	NA	TRBV5-1	TGCGCCAGCAGCCACGGAGGGGGCGGGCCATCCTACGAGCAGTACTTC	CASSHGGGGPSYEQYF
TRBD2	TRBJ2-7	once	TRBV3-1/TRBV3-2	TGTGCCAGCAGCCAGGGGGTAGCTAGCGGGACATACGAGCAGTACTTC	CASSQGVASGTYEQYF
NA	TRBJ2-7	NA	TRBV7-9	TGTGCCAGCAGCCTAGCAACCTCCTACGAGCAGTACTTC	CASSLATSYEQYF
TRBD2	TRBJ2-7	few	TRBV5-1	TGCGCCAGCAGCTTGGGTCTCGGGAGGGTTAACGAGCAGTACTTC	CASSLGLGRVNEQYF
NA	TRBJ1-5	NA	TRBV24-1	TGTGCCACCAGTGACACAGGGAGGGATCAGCCCCAGCATTTT	CATSDTGRDQPQHF
NA	TRBJ1-6	NA	TRBV6-5	TGTGCCAGCAGTTTTCAGGTGTCGAGAGGGAACTCACCCCTCCACTTT	CASSFQVSRGNSPLHF
NA	TRBJ2-6	NA	TRBV9	TGTGCCAGCAGCGCAAAGTCACAGACTGGCACTGGGGCCAACGTCCTGACTTTC	CASSAKSQTGTGANVLTF
TRBD2	TRBJ2-7	NA	TRBV11-2	TGTGCCAGCAGCACCACCACCCCGGGACTAGCAAGGGAGCAGTACTTC	CASSTTTPGLAREQYF